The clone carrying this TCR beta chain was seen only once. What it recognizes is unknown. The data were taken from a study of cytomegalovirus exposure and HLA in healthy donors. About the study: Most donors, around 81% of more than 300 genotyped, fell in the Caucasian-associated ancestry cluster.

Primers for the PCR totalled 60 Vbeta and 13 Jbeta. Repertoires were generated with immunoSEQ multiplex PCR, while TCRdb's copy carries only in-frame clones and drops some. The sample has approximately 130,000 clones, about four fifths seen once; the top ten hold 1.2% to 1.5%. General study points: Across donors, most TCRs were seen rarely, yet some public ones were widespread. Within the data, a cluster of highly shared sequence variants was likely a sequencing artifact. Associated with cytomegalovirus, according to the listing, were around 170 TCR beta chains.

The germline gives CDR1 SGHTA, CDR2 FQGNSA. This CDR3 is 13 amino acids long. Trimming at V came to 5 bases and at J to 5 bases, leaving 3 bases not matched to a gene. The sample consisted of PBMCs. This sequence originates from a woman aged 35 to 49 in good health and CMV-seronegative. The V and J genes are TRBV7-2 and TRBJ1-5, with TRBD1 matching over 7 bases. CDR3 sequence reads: CASSRQGDQPQHF. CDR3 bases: TGTGCCAGCAGCAGACAGGGAGATCAGCCCCAGCATTTT.